The TCR beta chain under discussion was sequenced for a study of cytomegalovirus exposure and HLA in healthy donors. Study results and caveats: Immune exposure was documented only through CMV serostatus. Association of a missense DCLRE1C variant with TCR beta V- and J-gene trimming was reported in a later analysis.

The PCR employed 60 Vbeta primers together with 13 Jbeta primers. Data came from immunoSEQ multiplex PCR; TCRdb stores just in-frame clones and leaves some out. The top ten clones hold approximately 1.4% of a sample with 150,000 to 200,000 clones, over 70% of them seen once. This CDR3 comprises 14 residues. V was clipped by 0 bases and J by 4 bases, with 7 bases between them. CDR1 and CDR2 from the germline V gene are SGHRS and YFSETQ. In regard to this clone: Antigen: not known.

The genes are TRBV5-1 and TRBJ2-2; TRBD1 might be the D (6 bases). The sample consisted of PBMCs. The source is a woman aged 25 to 45 in good health and CMV-seronegative. CDR3 amino acids: CASSLAGVTGELFF. The CDR3 nucleotides read TGCGCCAGCAGCTTGGCAGGGGTCACCGGGGAGCTGTTTTTT.